The 12 T cell receptor beta chains listed next were all sequenced from one sample in a study of tissue T cells after allogeneic stem cell transplantation. Time point noted: mouse harvest day 14 after allogeneic transplant. Mouse grafts combined 10^7 T-cell-depleted bone marrow cells with 10^6 splenic CD5+ T cells. TCRdb's copy holds only in-frame clones and misses some; the assay was immunoSEQ multiplex PCR. Of 4,000 to 5,000 clones listed, roughly 40% were seen once; the top ten hold about 23%. The sequenced material came from gut tissue. Receptor source: a female BALB/c mouse given C57BL/6 T cells with graft-versus-host disease after an allogeneic hematopoietic cell transplant.

This clone turned up a few times. Genes here carry mouse names. The sequence runs out 1 residue before the end of the CDR3; the remainder is reconstructed from the germline J gene. The chain couples TRBV26 to TRBJ1-4, with 10 bases identical to TRBD1. CDR3 size: 15 residues. The V segment lost 3 bases and the J segment 5 bases; nucleotides outside the gene matches: 3. Germline values: CDR1 KGHPV, CDR2 FQNQEV (reference sequence). The CDR3 DNA, read in part, is TGTGCCAGCAGTCTCCGGGACAGGGGTAACGAAAGATTATTT. It encodes CASSLRDRGNERLF. The complete CDR3 reads CASSLRDRGNERLFF.

Regarding this clone: Each gene name is a mouse one. The read gets to within 1 residue of the CDR3 end, and the germline J gene fills in the rest. The chain has TRBV3 and TRBJ1-6; possibly TRBD1 for D (5 bases). TRBJ1-6 falls under the ORF class, with uncertain function. Trimming removed 1 base at V and 6 bases at J, with 10 bases between. Germline-derived CDR1 and CDR2 are SNHLY and FYNGKV (reference sequence). CDR3 length: 15 residues. The DNA read from the CDR3 is TGTGCCAGCAGCTTAGGGGCAGGGAGTAATTCGCCCCTCTAC. It specifies CASSLGAGSNSPLY. The CDR3 in its entirety is CASSLGAGSNSPLYF.

Concerning this clone itself: The genes and germline here are from mouse. The read falls 1 residue short of the CDR3 end, and the missing part is taken from the germline J gene. The gene calls are TRBV26 and TRBJ1-2; 9 nucleotides line up with TRBD1. The V segment lost 6 bases and the J segment 3 bases; nucleotides outside the gene matches: 5. There are 14 residues in the CDR3. Germline CDR1 is KGHPV and CDR2 is FQNQEV (reference sequence). The CDR3 loop is CASRPGQGDSDYTF. Incomplete CDR3 DNA: TGTGCCAGCAGACCGGGACAGGGCGACTCCGACTACACC.

This clone has only a few counts. The listed genes are named as in mouse. The CDR3 is cut off 1 residue early in the read; its end comes from the germline J gene. V usage is TRBV3 and J usage is TRBJ2-5; 7 bases match TRBD2. Germline V gives CDR1 SNHLY, CDR2 FYNGKV (reference sequence). This CDR3 has 15 residues. Trimming cost V 5 bases and J 0 bases; bases outside gene matches: 5. The CDR3 is CASSPHWGNQDTQYF. The CDR3 bases that were read are TGTGCCAGCAGCCCACACTGGGGTAACCAAGACACCCAGTAC.

Points on this clone: Gene names are the mouse ones. The read comes to an end 1 residue before the CDR3 does, leaving the germline J gene to fill in the end. The gene calls are TRBV19 and TRBJ2-2; D uncertain. The germline gives CDR1 FNHDT, CDR2 SITEND (reference sequence). The CDR3 is 12 amino acids. V was cut by 5 bases and J by 0 bases, with 2 bases left in between. The sequenced part of the CDR3 DNA is TGTGCCAGCAGGACAAACACCGGGCAGCTCTAC. Translation gives CASRTNTGQLY. The entire CDR3 is CASRTNTGQLYF.

As concerns this clone: Gene names and germline refer to mouse. The CDR3 end lies 1 residue beyond the end of the read and is filled in from the germline J gene. V and J are TRBV26 and TRBJ2-4, with TRBD1 matching 8 bases. CDR3 size: 14 residues. From germline, CDR1 is KGHPV and CDR2 FQNQEV (reference sequence). With V trimmed by 4 bases and J by 8 bases, 8 bases remained unmatched. CDR3: CASSPLDRGTTLYF. CDR3 DNA (partial): TGTGCCAGCAGTCCACTAGACAGGGGAACCACCTTGTAC.

This clone was recorded a few times. Gene labels here are mouse ones. The read ends 1 residue before the CDR3 terminus; that terminus is restored from the germline J gene. The V gene is TRBV26, the J gene TRBJ2-7; D tentatively reads TRBD1 or TRBD2 (5 bases each). The CDR3 contains 13 residues. Germline V CDR1 and CDR2: KGHPV, FQNQEV (reference sequence). Trimming took 0 bases from V and 7 from J, leaving 10 bases between them. The CDR3 bases that were read are TGTGCCAGCAGTCTGTCCGTGAGGGGCGAACAGTAC. Translation: CASSLSVRGEQY. The complete CDR3 protein is CASSLSVRGEQYF.

This clone qualifies as medium-sized. All gene names here are mouse names. The CDR3 is cut off 1 residue early in the read; its end comes from the germline J gene. The gene calls are TRBV3 and TRBJ1-5, with TRBD1 identical over 10 bases. Germline CDR1 SNHLY, CDR2 FYNGKV (reference sequence). The V gene end was trimmed by 5 bases and the J gene end by 3 bases; junction bases not matched to a gene: 1. This CDR3 is built from 14 residues. This CDR3 reads CASSRDRGNQAPLF. The CDR3 DNA, read in part, is TGTGCCAGCAGCCGGGACAGGGGCAACCAGGCTCCGCTT.

This clone was counted between two and nine times. The genes and germline here are from mouse. The sequence runs out 1 residue before the end of the CDR3; the remainder is reconstructed from the germline J gene. The chain links TRBV26 to TRBJ2-4; D not resolved. V lost 0 bases to trimming and J lost 1 base, with 8 bases between them. CDR3 length equals 15 residues. Germline loops: CDR1 KGHPV, CDR2 FQNQEV (reference sequence). The DNA read from the CDR3 is TGTGCCAGCAGTCTGTCAGGGCTGGGTCAAAACACCTTGTAC. This codes for CASSLSGLGQNTLY. The complete CDR3 reads CASSLSGLGQNTLYF.

By its share, this clone is medium-sized. All gene names here are mouse names. CDR3 DNA, as far as it was read: TGTGCCAGCGGTGATCCCCCGGGGAACTCCGACTACACC. Amino acid sequence: CASGDPPGNSDYT. The complete CDR3 reads CASGDPPGNSDYTF. This rearrangement joins TRBV13-2 to TRBJ1-2, with no clear D. The read ends 1 residue early relative to the CDR3; the germline J gene fills the gap. The V and J ends lost 1 base and 2 bases respectively, with 9 bases between them. Per the germline V gene, CDR1 is NNHNN and CDR2 is SYGAGS (reference sequence). The CDR3 runs 14 residues.

With respect to this clone: The listed genes are named as in mouse. The read falls 1 residue short of the CDR3 end, and the missing part is taken from the germline J gene. The V gene is TRBV24, the J gene TRBJ2-5; 7 bases align to TRBD2. CDR1 is KGHTA and CDR2 is FRNEEI in the germline V gene. After removal of 2 bases from V and 6 bases from J, the junction contained 2 bases not matched to a gene. The CDR3 totals 13 residues. The CDR3 protein is CASSLGGGDTQYF. The DNA read from the CDR3 is TGTGCCAGCAGTCTGGGGGGGGGTGACACCCAGTAC.

Turning to this clone: Here the gene names and germline are mouse. Sequencing ends 1 residue short of the CDR3 end; the germline J gene provides the rest. The rearrangement uses TRBV19 and TRBJ2-7; 7 positions agree with TRBD2. The germline V gene has CDR1 FNHDT and CDR2 SITEND (reference sequence). V trimming: 3 bases; J trimming: 0 bases; junction bases outside the gene matches: 6. The length of the CDR3 is 15 residues. The sequenced CDR3 bases are TGTGCCAGCAGTACCCTCTGGGGGAGCTCCTATGAACAGTAC. Translating it yields CASSTLWGSSYEQY. The whole CDR3 protein is CASSTLWGSSYEQYF.